This TCR beta chain was recorded in a study of T cells in Graves' hyperthyroidism and ophthalmopathy. Amplification targeted TCR beta CDR3 regions from RNA transcripts. An initial round of RT-PCR targeting the TCR CDR3 relied on the HTBI primer set. TCRdb reanalysed the multiplex PCR reads using MiXCR and keeps one entry per CDR3 protein. Of about 420,000 distinct CDR3 sequences detected, more than 15% appear once; the ten largest clones hold almost 8%. The trim removed 0 bases at V and 4 bases at J, leaving 11 bases unmatched. CDR1 MGHRA and CDR2 YSYEKL come from the germline V gene. CDR3 length: 17 residues.

This clonotype was sampled from a young woman with Graves' hyperthyroidism. Sequenced input: blood. The J gene is TRBJ2-7, the V gene TRBV4-1; 8 positions match TRBD2. The DNA for the CDR3 is TGCGCCAGCAGCCAAGACCCCTCCGGGGGGGCTTCGTACGAGCAGTACTTC. This codes for CASSQDPSGGASYEQYF.